These 16 T cell receptor beta chains were sequenced from one sample in a study of PD-L1 blockade in urothelial cancer. Method: immunoSEQ multiplex PCR; TCRdb's copy keeps in-frame clones and lacks some. The data show about 73,000 clones, about 89% seen once. The sequencing used PBMCs, collected around atezolizumab (anti-PD-L1) treatment. These receptors all come from a man aged 55 to 69 with urothelial cancer.

The rearrangement links TRBV29-1 to TRBJ2-2, with 7 bases aligning to TRBD2. CDR3 size: 15 residues. The germline gives CDR1 SQVTM, CDR2 ANQGSEA. With 4 bases clipped from V and 5 bases from J, the junction kept 10 bases outside the gene matches. Here the CDR3 reads CSVGGGRALTGELFF. CDR3 bases: TGCAGCGTTGGTGGTGGGAGGGCTCTAACCGGGGAGCTGTTTTTT.

This chain uses TRBV5-1 with TRBJ2-7; 9 bases align to TRBD1. The CDR3 is made up of 15 amino acids. Trimming cost V 4 bases and J 2 bases; bases outside gene matches: 7. From germline, CDR1 is SGHRS and CDR2 YFSETQ. The CDR3 loop is CASSLPGQGTYEQYF. The DNA of the CDR3 is TGCGCCAGCAGCCTCCCGGGACAGGGTACCTACGAGCAGTACTTC.

The CDR3 sequence is CASSYAGGDADTQYF. Here the CDR3 DNA reads TGTGCCAGCAGTTACGCAGGGGGTGACGCAGATACGCAGTATTTT. V usage is TRBV6-5 and J usage is TRBJ2-3; 7 bases are shared with TRBD1. The CDR3 extends over 15 amino acids. The junction had 6 bases not matched to a gene; V was cut back by 2 bases and J by 4 bases. The V gene's germline CDR1 is MNHEY and CDR2 SVGAGI.

The gene calls are TRBV6-5 and TRBJ1-2, with 9 bases matching TRBD1. From germline, CDR1 is MNHEY and CDR2 SVGAGI. The CDR3 runs to 13 residues. V trimming: 7 bases; J trimming: 7 bases; junction bases outside the gene matches: 7. The CDR3 coding sequence is TGTGCCAGCAATACAGGGGGCGTCGGTGGCTACACCTTC. The encoded protein is CASNTGGVGGYTF.

V gene TRBV25-1 combines with J gene TRBJ2-2, with 11 bases aligning to TRBD1. The CDR3 consists of 15 residues. J gave up 6 bases and V 5 bases, and 5 bases lay outside the gene matches. Germline-derived CDR1 and CDR2 are MGHDK and SYGVNS. CDR3: CASSRTGGAAGELFF. The CDR3 region has the DNA TGTGCCAGCAGTAGGACAGGGGGCGCAGCCGGGGAGCTGTTTTTT.

This chain connects TRBV7-9 to TRBJ2-3; 11 bases line up with TRBD2. V lost 5 bases, J lost 5 bases, and 3 bases stayed unmatched. The CDR3 is 14 residues long. Looked up from germline, CDR1 is SEHNR and CDR2 is FQNEAQ (reference sequence). The CDR3 sequence is CASSRLAGRDTQYF. For the CDR3, the DNA is TGTGCCAGCAGCCGACTAGCGGGGAGAGATACGCAGTATTTT. The full variable domain, rest sourced from reference TRBV7-9 and TRBJ2-3, is DTGVSQNPRHKITKRGQNVTFRCDPISEHNRLYWYRQTLGQGPEFLTYFQNEAQLEKSRLLSDRFSAERPKGSFSTLEIQRTEQGDSAMYLCASSRLAGRDTQYFGPGTRLTVL.

The chain links TRBV28 to TRBJ2-3; 13 bases are a match to TRBD2. The CDR3 consists of 19 residues. CDR1 and CDR2 from the germline V gene are MDHEN and SYDVKM. Trimming at V came to 6 bases and at J to 0 bases, leaving 12 bases not matched to a gene. CDR3 DNA sequence: TGTGCCAGCAGCCCCGGACTAGCGGGAGTCAGAACTAGCACAGATACGCAGTATTTT. It encodes CASSPGLAGVRTSTDTQYF.

CDR3 region: CASDDRTQGKAFF. The CDR3 DNA follows: TGTGCCAGCGATGATCGGACCCAGGGAAAAGCTTTCTTT. The chain has TRBV6-5 and TRBJ1-1, with D possibly matching TRBD1 (5 bases). The CDR3 contains 13 residues. Germline assignment: CDR1 MNHEY and CDR2 SVGAGI. Trimming took off 8 bases at V and 9 bases at J, with 19 bases between the two ends.

This CDR3 is CASSGPPVAGGEKLFF. The CDR3 DNA reads as TGTGCCAGCAGCGGCCCCCCCGTGGCGGGTGGGGAAAAACTGTTTTTT. The genes are TRBV9 and TRBJ1-4; no reliable D call. The germline V and J ends were trimmed by 3 bases and 8 bases, with 20 bases remaining between them. CDR3 size: 16 residues. Germline V gene sequence: CDR1 SGDLS, CDR2 YYNGEE.

This chain joins TRBV5-4 and TRBJ2-1, with TRBD2 as a possible D gene (5 bases). V lost 4 bases, J lost 9 bases, and 17 bases lay in between. The CDR3 length is 14 residues. The germline V gene has CDR1 SGHNT and CDR2 YYREEE (reference sequence). CDR3 in amino acids: CASSAGLPKAEQFF. In DNA, the CDR3 is TGTGCCAGCAGCGCCGGACTCCCTAAAGCTGAGCAGTTCTTC.

The sample holds a few counts of this clone. The CDR3: CASNRQGANTEAFF. The CDR3 DNA sequence: TGCGCCAGTAACAGACAGGGGGCGAACACTGAAGCTTTCTTT. The V call is TRBV5-1, the J call TRBJ1-1; 10 nucleotides agree with TRBD1. CDR3 size: 14 residues. The germline gives CDR1 SGHRS, CDR2 YFSETQ. V was pared by 8 bases and J by 1 base, with 5 bases of the junction left unmatched.

J is TRBJ2-1 and V is TRBV6-4, with D perhaps matching TRBD2 (5 bases). Germline V gene sequence: CDR1 MRHNA, CDR2 SNTAGT. CDR3 size: 13 residues. V was cut by 2 bases and J by 3 bases, with 5 bases left in between. The CDR3 DNA sequence: TGTGCCAGCAGTGACGGGAGCTACAATGAGCAGTTCTTC. This translates into CASSDGSYNEQFF.

V is TRBV11-2 and J is TRBJ1-1; D is undetermined. Trimming left V 2 bases short and J 0 bases short, with 10 bases between. The length of the CDR3 is 15 residues. Germline CDR1 reads SGHAT; CDR2 reads FQNNGV. The CDR3 is CASSLQSGLNTEAFF. CDR3 in DNA: TGTGCCAGCAGCTTACAGTCAGGATTGAACACTGAAGCTTTCTTT.

This clone was seen only once. This sequence joins TRBV19 and TRBJ2-7; 9 positions match TRBD1. V dropped 5 bases and J dropped 3; count of bases not matched to a gene: 8. The germline gives CDR1 LNHDA, CDR2 SQIVND (reference sequence). This CDR3 region has 15 residues. CDR3 sequence (DNA): TGTGCCAGTAGTTCTTACCGGGACAGGGTCTACGAGCAGTACTTC. It is translated as CASSSYRDRVYEQYF.

This clone was seen a handful of times. This rearrangement joins TRBV7-9 to TRBJ1-5; D is unclear. The germline CDR1 and CDR2 sequences are SEHNR and FQNEAQ (reference sequence). The CDR3 spans 13 residues. The V end was cut by 2 bases, the J end by 4 bases, with 6 bases between. Written as DNA, the CDR3 is TGTGCCAGCAGCTTATCCCAGAATCAGCCCCAGCATTTT. Protein sequence: CASSLSQNQPQHF.

This clone was seen once. DNA for the CDR3: TGCAGTGCTAGGGACAGGCCGGGCTACACCTTC. Residues: CSARDRPGYTF. The gene calls are TRBV20-1 and TRBJ1-2, with 7 nucleotides matching TRBD1. The germline gives CDR1 DFQATT, CDR2 SNEGSKA (reference sequence). V trimming: 3 bases; J trimming: 8 bases; junction bases outside the gene matches: 3. The CDR3 totals 11 residues.